The rows below give T cell receptor beta chains drawn from one sample of a study of T cells after yellow fever vaccination. TCRdb reanalysed the 5' RACE reads using MiXCR and keeps one entry per CDR3 protein. Counted here are about 300,000 distinct CDR3 sequences, roughly 9% occurring once; the ten biggest clones make up over 3%. Sequenced here: CD4+ T cells sorted from PBMCs, sampled 5 days after the yellow fever booster vaccination. The receptor source for this set is a man between 18 and 35 years old who received the YFV17D yellow fever vaccine. The CDR3 runs from the conserved cysteine through the conserved F or W. Fields, in order: clone size, V gene, D gene, J gene, CDR3 protein, CDR3 DNA. A D gene is named only where the DNA matches it firmly. Rows give clone size only sometimes, using once, few, many, or a class for an expanded clone.

few	TRBV29-1	.	TRBJ2-5	CSSQDYQETQYF	TGCAGCTCCCAGGACTACCAAGAGACCCAGTACTTC
few	TRBV28	.	TRBJ2-3	CASSPALVHTQYF	TGTGCCAGCAGCCCAGCCTTGGTCCATACGCAGTATTTT
few	TRBV7-2	TRBD2	TRBJ2-5	CASRSGLAGGRGTQYF	TGTGCCAGCAGATCGGGACTAGCGGGGGGGCGTGGGACCCAGTACTTC
many	TRBV4-2	.	TRBJ1-1	CASSQDGGENTEAFF	TGTGCCAGCAGCCAAGATGGGGGAGAAAACACTGAAGCTTTCTTT
.	TRBV20-1	.	TRBJ1-1	CSASLGTVNTEAFF	TGCAGTGCTAGCCTAGGGACGGTGAACACTGAAGCTTTCTTT
.	TRBV7-2	.	TRBJ2-2	CASSLTPGIGELFF	TGTGCCAGCAGCTTAACCCCAGGCATAGGGGAGCTGTTTTTT
few	TRBV20-1	.	TRBJ2-6	CSASGGSGANVLTF	TGCAGTGCTAGCGGGGGCTCTGGGGCCAACGTCCTGACTTTC
many	TRBV6-2/TRBV6-3	.	TRBJ1-4	CASSYSPGEPATNEKLFF	TGTGCCAGCAGTTATTCACCGGGTGAGCCTGCAACTAATGAAAAACTGTTTTTT
.	TRBV3-1	.	TRBJ2-2	CASSANRDFASGELFF	TGTGCCAGCAGCGCGAACAGGGATTTCGCGTCCGGGGAGCTGTTTTTT
few	TRBV7-2	.	TRBJ2-5	CASSEGRQQETQYF	TGTGCCAGCAGCGAAGGTAGACAGCAAGAGACCCAGTACTTC
.	TRBV29-1	.	TRBJ1-5	CSVGSNSNQPQHF	TGCAGCGTGGGTTCCAATAGCAATCAGCCCCAGCATTTT
.	TRBV7-9	.	TRBJ2-2	CASSLAPSSGELFF	TGTGCCAGCAGCTTAGCGCCCTCGTCCGGGGAGCTGTTTTTT
few	TRBV4-1	TRBD1	TRBJ1-2	CASSQVSGGASNYGYTF	TGCGCCAGCAGCCAAGTATCAGGGGGCGCGTCTAACTATGGCTACACCTTC
many	TRBV9	TRBD1	TRBJ2-1	CASSVVGQGNEQFF	TGTGCCAGCAGCGTAGTCGGACAGGGTAATGAGCAGTTCTTC
few	TRBV6-5	.	TRBJ2-7	CASSPGLYEQYF	TGTGCCAGCAGTCCCGGCCTTTACGAGCAGTACTTC
.	TRBV7-2	.	TRBJ1-4	CASSPYPGGDEKLFF	TGTGCCAGCAGCCCCTACCCCGGGGGGGATGAAAAACTGTTTTTT
.	TRBV11-2	.	TRBJ1-6	CASSLVGQVANSPLHF	TGTGCCAGCAGCTTAGTCGGGCAGGTGGCTAATTCACCCCTCCACTTT
few	TRBV20-1	TRBD2	TRBJ2-2	CSASPSGRELFF	TGCAGTGCTAGTCCTAGCGGCCGGGAGCTGTTTTTT
.	TRBV3-1	.	TRBJ2-1	CASQPSDSYNEQFF	TGTGCCAGCCAACCGTCTGACTCCTACAATGAGCAGTTCTTC
many	TRBV7-8	TRBD1	TRBJ2-1	CASSEGTGPFF	TGTGCCAGCAGCGAGGGGACAGGTCCGTTCTTC
.	TRBV25-1	.	TRBJ1-1	CASSGVWGTEAFF	TGTGCCAGCAGTGGGGTTTGGGGCACTGAAGCTTTCTTT
few	TRBV5-1	.	TRBJ2-3	CASSLTSPPTDTQYF	TGCGCCAGCAGCTTGACTAGCCCTCCCACAGATACGCAGTATTTT
many	TRBV5-1	.	TRBJ1-1	CASSLEGVRTNTEAFF	TGCGCCAGCAGCTTGGAAGGGGTGCGGACGAACACTGAAGCTTTCTTT
few	TRBV7-3	TRBD2	TRBJ2-2	CASSPWLGLAGGKNTGELFF	TGTGCCAGCAGCCCATGGCTGGGACTAGCGGGGGGAAAGAACACCGGGGAGCTGTTTTTT
many	TRBV24-1	.	TRBJ2-1	CATSEVSPGSNEQFF	TGTGCCACCAGTGAGGTCTCCCCGGGTTCCAATGAGCAGTTCTTC
.	TRBV5-4	.	TRBJ2-5	CASTDREGETQYF	TGTGCCAGCACTGACAGGGAGGGGGAGACCCAGTACTTC
few	TRBV14	.	TRBJ2-1	CASSQGGSSYNEQFF	TGTGCCAGCAGCCAAGGAGGGAGCTCCTACAATGAGCAGTTCTTC
.	TRBV19	TRBD1	TRBJ1-1	CASSRQGALLSAEAFF	TGTGCCAGTAGCCGGCAGGGGGCGCTCTTAAGCGCTGAAGCTTTCTTT
few	TRBV20-1	.	TRBJ2-1	CSADSWGRNHNEQFF	TGCAGTGCTGATTCTTGGGGACGGAATCACAATGAGCAGTTCTTC
.	TRBV18	.	TRBJ1-1	CASSPSGGLDTEAFF	TGTGCCAGCTCACCGTCTGGGGGCCTGGACACTGAAGCTTTCTTT
.	TRBV3-1	.	TRBJ1-1	CASSQDSVRGAFF	TGTGCCAGCAGCCAAGACAGCGTTAGGGGAGCTTTCTTT
.	TRBV5-1	.	TRBJ2-5	CASSLVPSGRTYF	TGCGCCAGCAGCTTGGTTCCGAGCGGTCGGACGTACTTC
many	TRBV6-6	.	TRBJ1-2	CASSYAGAKDGYTF	TGTGCCAGCAGTTACGCAGGGGCGAAGGATGGCTACACCTTC
few	TRBV12-3/TRBV12-4	.	TRBJ1-4	CASSPEGSATEKLFF	TGTGCCAGCAGTCCAGAGGGGTCGGCTACTGAAAAACTGTTTTTT
.	TRBV20-1	.	TRBJ1-5	CSVRPAEKRQPQHF	TGCAGTGTTCGCCCGGCCGAAAAGAGACAGCCCCAGCATTTT
.	TRBV20-1	.	TRBJ1-5	CSGGEGNQPQHF	TGCAGTGGGGGGGAAGGCAATCAGCCCCAGCATTTT
.	TRBV7-9	TRBD1	TRBJ1-2	CASSLDRERGYTF	TGTGCCAGCAGCCTCGACAGGGAGCGGGGCTACACCTTC
many	TRBV7-9	.	TRBJ1-1	CASTIVLTEAFF	TGTGCCAGCACCATCGTACTCACTGAAGCTTTCTTT
few	TRBV7-2	.	TRBJ2-1	CASSLGPPAVEQFF	TGTGCCAGCAGCTTGGGACCTCCAGCAGTTGAGCAGTTCTTC
.	TRBV5-4	TRBD2	TRBJ2-5	CASSPGGARETQYF	TGTGCCAGCAGCCCCGGGGGGGCCCGGGAGACCCAGTACTTC
.	TRBV7-2	.	TRBJ2-2	CASSSTGTFTGELFF	TGTGCCAGCAGCTCCACAGGCACCTTCACCGGGGAGCTGTTTTTT
many	TRBV15	TRBD2	TRBJ2-3	CATSGGLASTDTQYF	TGTGCCACCAGCGGAGGACTAGCGAGCACAGATACGCAGTATTTT